This is a list of T cell receptor beta chains from one sample in a study of T cells in Graves' hyperthyroidism and ophthalmopathy. TCRdb re-called the multiplex PCR reads with MiXCR, one entry per CDR3 protein. This table has hundreds of thousands of distinct CDR3 sequences, about a third appearing once. Sample: blood. These receptors were collected from a woman aged 35 to 49 with Graves' hyperthyroidism. CDR3s include the opening cysteine and the closing phenylalanine or tryptophan. The D gene is left open where the match is weak. Rows give clone size only sometimes, using once, few, many, or a class for an expanded clone.

V: TRBV19; D: TRBD1; J: TRBJ2-5; size: .; length: 15; CDR3: CASSGPGTGVETQYF; DNA: TGTGCCAGTAGTGGCCCCGGGACAGGGGTGGAGACCCAGTACTTC
V: TRBV15; D: .; J: TRBJ1-2; size: .; length: 14; CDR3: CATSRDPTLYGYTF; DNA: TGTGCCACCAGCAGAGATCCGACCCTCTATGGCTACACCTTC
V: TRBV10-3; D: .; J: TRBJ1-2; size: many; length: 11; CDR3: CAISELAGYTF; DNA: TGTGCCATCAGTGAACTCGCGGGCTACACCTTC
V: TRBV2; D: .; J: TRBJ2-7; size: .; length: 14; CDR3: CASSLSSGYYEQYF; DNA: TGTGCCAGCAGTTTATCTTCAGGCTACTACGAGCAGTACTTC
V: TRBV5-1; D: .; J: TRBJ1-5; size: .; length: 14; CDR3: CASSPGRLNQPQHF; DNA: TGCGCCAGCAGCCCGGGACGATTAAATCAGCCCCAGCATTTT
V: TRBV7-2; D: TRBD1; J: TRBJ1-5; size: .; length: 13; CDR3: CASSLDRVQPQHF; DNA: TGTGCCAGCAGCCTGGACAGGGTCCAGCCCCAGCATTTT
V: TRBV10-3; D: .; J: TRBJ2-7; size: many; length: 14; CDR3: CAISESPETYEQYF; DNA: TGTGCCATCAGTGAGTCCCCGGAGACCTACGAGCAGTACTTC
V: TRBV27; D: .; J: TRBJ1-5; size: few; length: 15; CDR3: CASSLKWGGDQPQHF; DNA: TGTGCCAGCAGTTTGAAGTGGGGAGGAGATCAGCCCCAGCATTTT
V: TRBV2; D: TRBD1; J: TRBJ1-2; size: .; length: 12; CDR3: CASRGQAYGYTF; DNA: TGTGCCAGCAGGGGACAGGCCTATGGCTACACCTTC
V: TRBV20-1; D: .; J: TRBJ1-2; size: many; length: 11; CDR3: CSASNVYGYTF; DNA: TGCAGTGCTAGCAACGTCTATGGCTACACCTTC
V: TRBV7-9; D: .; J: TRBJ2-5; size: .; length: 13; CDR3: CASSRNPQETQYF; DNA: TGTGCCAGCAGCCGCAACCCCCAAGAGACCCAGTACTTC
V: TRBV29-1; D: .; J: TRBJ1-2; size: many; length: 13; CDR3: CSVEDRTGGGYTF; DNA: TGCAGCGTTGAAGATCGAACGGGAGGAGGCTACACCTTC
V: TRBV24-1; D: .; J: TRBJ2-3; size: .; length: 16; CDR3: CATSDLSDFRTDTQYF; DNA: TGTGCCACCAGTGATTTGTCAGATTTTCGCACAGATACGCAGTATTTT
V: TRBV7-9; D: TRBD1; J: TRBJ1-1; size: many; length: 14; CDR3: CASSLIQGSNEAFF; DNA: TGTGCCAGCAGCTTAATACAGGGGTCAAATGAAGCTTTCTTT
V: TRBV2; D: TRBD1; J: TRBJ1-1; size: many; length: 15; CDR3: CARKDRDGSNTEAFF; DNA: TGTGCCAGGAAGGACAGGGATGGTTCGAACACTGAAGCTTTCTTT
V: TRBV24-1; D: .; J: TRBJ1-1; size: many; length: 12; CDR3: CATAGANTEAFF; DNA: TGTGCCACCGCCGGGGCGAACACTGAAGCTTTCTTT
V: TRBV11-2; D: TRBD1; J: TRBJ2-7; size: once; length: 16; CDR3: CASSSLPLDRPREQYF; DNA: TGTGCCAGCAGTTCTCTCCCTTTGGACAGGCCCCGCGAGCAGTACTTC